This TCR beta chain came from a study of T cells in women clearing cervical HPV infection. Study results and caveats: Cases carried less TRBV6-7 than controls: roughly 0.12% versus 0.17%.

The germline CDR1 and CDR2 sequences are SGHRS and YFSETQ. J gave up 4 bases and V 3 bases, and 5 bases lay outside the gene matches. This CDR3 is built from 14 residues. Remarks on this clone: Its antigen is unknown. Read data end 3 residues before the CDR3 end; the end is taken from the germline J gene.

Dot-blot hybridization genotyped cervical HPV amplified with MY09/MY11 PCR. Data came from immunoSEQ multiplex PCR; TCRdb stores just in-frame clones and leaves some out. This table lists about 36,000 clones. The origin of this receptor is a woman aged 18-70 years with a cervical HPV16 infection that either progressed to CIN3+ or cleared (not recorded which). This rearrangement joins TRBV5-1 to TRBJ2-7; TRBD1 aligns across 9 bases. Sequencing used blood buffy coat. CDR3 in amino acids: CASSWTGDDYEQYF. Partial CDR3 DNA: TGCGCCAGCAGCTGGACAGGGGATGATTACGAG.